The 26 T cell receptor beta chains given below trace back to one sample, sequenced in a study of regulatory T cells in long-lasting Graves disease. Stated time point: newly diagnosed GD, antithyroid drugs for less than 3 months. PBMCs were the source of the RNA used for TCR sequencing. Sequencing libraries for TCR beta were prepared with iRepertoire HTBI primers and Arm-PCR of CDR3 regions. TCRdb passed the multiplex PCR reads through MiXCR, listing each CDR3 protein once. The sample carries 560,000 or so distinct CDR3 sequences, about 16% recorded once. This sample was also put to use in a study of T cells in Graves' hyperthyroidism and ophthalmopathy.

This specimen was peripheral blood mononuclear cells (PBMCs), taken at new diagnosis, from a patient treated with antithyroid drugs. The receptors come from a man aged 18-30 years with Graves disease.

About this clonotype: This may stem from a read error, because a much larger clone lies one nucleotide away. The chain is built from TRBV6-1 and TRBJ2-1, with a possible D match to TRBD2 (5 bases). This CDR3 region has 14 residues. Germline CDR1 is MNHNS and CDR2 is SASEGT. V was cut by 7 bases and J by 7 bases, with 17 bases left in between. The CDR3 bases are TGTGCCAGCATCGGGGATACGGAAATGAATGAGCAGTTCTTC. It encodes CASIGDTEMNEQFF.

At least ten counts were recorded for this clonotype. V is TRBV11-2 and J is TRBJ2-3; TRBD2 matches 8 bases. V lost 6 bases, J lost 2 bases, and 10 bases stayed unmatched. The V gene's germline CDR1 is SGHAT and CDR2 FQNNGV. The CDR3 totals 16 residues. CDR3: CASRPGLEETTDTQYF. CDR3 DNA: TGTGCCAGCAGGCCGGGACTAGAGGAAACCACAGATACGCAGTATTTT.

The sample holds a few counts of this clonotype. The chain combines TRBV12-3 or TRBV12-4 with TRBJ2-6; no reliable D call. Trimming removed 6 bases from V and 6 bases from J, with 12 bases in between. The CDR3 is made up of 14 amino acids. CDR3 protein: CASSAAGVANVLTF. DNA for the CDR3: TGTGCCAGCAGCGCAGCTGGGGTGGCCAACGTCCTGACTTTC.

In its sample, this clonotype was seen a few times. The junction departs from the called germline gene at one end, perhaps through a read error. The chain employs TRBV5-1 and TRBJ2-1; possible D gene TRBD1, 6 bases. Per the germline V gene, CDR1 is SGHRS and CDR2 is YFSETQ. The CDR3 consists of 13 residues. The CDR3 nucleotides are TGTGCCAGCAGCTTGAGGGCAGGGGATGAGCAGTTCTTC. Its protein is CASSLRAGDEQFF.

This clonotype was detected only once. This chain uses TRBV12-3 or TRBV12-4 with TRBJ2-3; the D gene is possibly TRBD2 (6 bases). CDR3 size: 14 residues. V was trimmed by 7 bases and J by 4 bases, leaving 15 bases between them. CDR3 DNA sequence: TGTGCCAGCACCCGGGGTTGGGGGGCAGATACGCAGTATTTT. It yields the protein CASTRGWGADTQYF.

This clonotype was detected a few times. In DNA form, the CDR3 reads TGTGCCAGCAGCTTACTAGCGGGAGGGCCGGCAGATACGCAGTATTTT. Translation gives CASSLLAGGPADTQYF. This sequence joins TRBV7-2 and TRBJ2-3; 12 nucleotides line up with TRBD2. Germline values: CDR1 SGHTA, CDR2 FQGNSA. The CDR3 is 16 amino acids. The junction had 4 bases not matched to a gene; V was cut back by 2 bases and J by 4 bases.

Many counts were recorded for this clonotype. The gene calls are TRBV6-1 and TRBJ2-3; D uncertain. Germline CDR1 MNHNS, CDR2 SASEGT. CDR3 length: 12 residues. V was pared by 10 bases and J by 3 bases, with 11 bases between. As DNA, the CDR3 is TGTGCCACCGCATCGGGTACAGATACGCAGTATTTT. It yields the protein CATASGTDTQYF.

The CDR3 sequence: CASSQEDTGGETQYF. In nucleotides, the CDR3 is TGTGCCAGCAGCCAAGAGGACACGGGGGGAGAGACCCAGTACTTC. The rearrangement joins TRBV4-2 to TRBJ2-5; 7 bases are a match to TRBD2. The CDR3 spans 15 residues. In germline, CDR1 is LGHNA, CDR2 YNFKEQ. The V and J ends lost 0 bases and 4 bases, in that order; junction bases with no gene match: 5.

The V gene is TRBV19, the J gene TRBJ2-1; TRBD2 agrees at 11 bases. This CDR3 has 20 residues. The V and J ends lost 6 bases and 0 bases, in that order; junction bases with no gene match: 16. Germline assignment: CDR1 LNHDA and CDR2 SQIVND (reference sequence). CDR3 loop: CASRRGTSGPLGSSYNEQFF. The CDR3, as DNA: TGTGCCAGTAGAAGGGGGACTAGCGGTCCCTTGGGTAGCTCCTACAATGAGCAGTTCTTC.

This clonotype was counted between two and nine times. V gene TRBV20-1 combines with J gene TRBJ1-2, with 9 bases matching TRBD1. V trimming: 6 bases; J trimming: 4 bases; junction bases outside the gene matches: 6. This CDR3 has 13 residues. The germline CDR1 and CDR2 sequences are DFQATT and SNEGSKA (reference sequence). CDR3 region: CSAAGQGSYGYTF. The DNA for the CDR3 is TGCAGTGCCGCCGGACAGGGGTCCTATGGCTACACCTTC.

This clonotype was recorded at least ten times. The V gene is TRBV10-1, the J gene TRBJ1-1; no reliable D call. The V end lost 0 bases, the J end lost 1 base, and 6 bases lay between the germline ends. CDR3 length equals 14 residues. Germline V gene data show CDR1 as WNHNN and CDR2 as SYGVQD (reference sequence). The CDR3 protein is CASSESTGNTEAFF. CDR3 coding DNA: TGCGCCAGCAGTGAGTCCACCGGGAACACTGAAGCTTTCTTT.

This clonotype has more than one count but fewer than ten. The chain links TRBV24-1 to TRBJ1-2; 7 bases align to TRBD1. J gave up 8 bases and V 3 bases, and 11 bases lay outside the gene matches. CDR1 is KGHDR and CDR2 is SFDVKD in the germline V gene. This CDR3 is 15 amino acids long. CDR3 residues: CATSDKTGTAKGYTF. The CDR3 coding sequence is TGTGCCACCAGTGATAAAACCGGGACAGCTAAGGGCTACACCTTC.

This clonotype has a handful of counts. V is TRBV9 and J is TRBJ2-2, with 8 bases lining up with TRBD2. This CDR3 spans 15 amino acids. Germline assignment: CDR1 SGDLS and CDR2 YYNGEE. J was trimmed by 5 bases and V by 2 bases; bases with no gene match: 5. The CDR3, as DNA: TGTGCCAGCAGCGTGGGGGGACTAGAAACCGGGGAGCTGTTTTTT. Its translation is CASSVGGLETGELFF.

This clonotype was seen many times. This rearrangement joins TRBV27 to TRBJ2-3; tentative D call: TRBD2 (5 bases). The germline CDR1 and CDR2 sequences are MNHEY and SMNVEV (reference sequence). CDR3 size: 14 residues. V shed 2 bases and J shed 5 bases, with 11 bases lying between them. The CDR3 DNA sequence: TGTGCCAGCAGTTTAGCGGGTGCGGTAGATACGCAGTATTTT. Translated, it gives CASSLAGAVDTQYF.

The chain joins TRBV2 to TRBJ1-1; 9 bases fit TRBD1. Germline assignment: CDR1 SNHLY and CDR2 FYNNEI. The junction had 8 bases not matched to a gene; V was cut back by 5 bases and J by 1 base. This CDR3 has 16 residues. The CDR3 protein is CASSNRDREGNTEAFF. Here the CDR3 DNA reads TGTGCCAGCAGTAACCGGGACAGGGAGGGGAACACTGAAGCTTTCTTT.

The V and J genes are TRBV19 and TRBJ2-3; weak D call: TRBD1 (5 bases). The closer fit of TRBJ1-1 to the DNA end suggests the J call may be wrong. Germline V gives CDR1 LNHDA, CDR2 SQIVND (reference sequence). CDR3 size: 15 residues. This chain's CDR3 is CASSWTRLGQTEAFF. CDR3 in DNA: TGTGCCAGTTCCTGGACTCGTTTAGGACAAACTGAAGCTTTCTTT.

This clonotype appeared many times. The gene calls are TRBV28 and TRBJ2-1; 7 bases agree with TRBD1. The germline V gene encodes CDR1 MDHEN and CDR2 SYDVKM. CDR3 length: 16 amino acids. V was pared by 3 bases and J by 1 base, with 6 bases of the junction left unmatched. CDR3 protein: CASSFRDRVSYNEQFF. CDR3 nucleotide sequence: TGTGCCAGCAGTTTCCGAGACAGGGTGTCCTACAATGAGCAGTTCTTC. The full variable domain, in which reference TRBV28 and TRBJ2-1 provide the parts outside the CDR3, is DVKVTQSSRYLVKRTGEKVFLECVQDMDHENMFWYRQDPGLGLRLIYFSYDVKMKEKGDIPEGYSVSREKKERFSLILESASTNQTSMYLCASSFRDRVSYNEQFFGPGTRLTVL.

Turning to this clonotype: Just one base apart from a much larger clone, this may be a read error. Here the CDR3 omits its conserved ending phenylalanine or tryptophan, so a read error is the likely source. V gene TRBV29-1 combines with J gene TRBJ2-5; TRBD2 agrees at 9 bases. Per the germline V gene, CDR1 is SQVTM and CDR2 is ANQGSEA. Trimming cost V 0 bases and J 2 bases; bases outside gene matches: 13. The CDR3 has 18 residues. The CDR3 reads CSVEDPLGSGSPQETQYS. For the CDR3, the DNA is TGCAGCGTTGAAGATCCCCTGGGTAGCGGGAGCCCACAAGAGACCCAGTACTCC.

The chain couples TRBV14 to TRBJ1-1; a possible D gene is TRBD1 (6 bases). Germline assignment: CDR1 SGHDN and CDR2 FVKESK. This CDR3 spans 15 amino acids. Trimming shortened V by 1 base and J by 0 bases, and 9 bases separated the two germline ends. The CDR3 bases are TGTGCCAGCAGCCAAGTGGGGGCCCTGAACACTGAAGCTTTCTTT. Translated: CASSQVGALNTEAFF.

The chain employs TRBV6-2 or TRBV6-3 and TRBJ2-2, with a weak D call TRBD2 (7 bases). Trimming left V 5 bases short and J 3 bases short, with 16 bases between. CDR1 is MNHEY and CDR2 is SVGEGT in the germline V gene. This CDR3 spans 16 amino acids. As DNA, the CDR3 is TGTGCCAGCAGTGCTCGGCAGGGGAGGGACACCGGGGAGCTGTTTTTT. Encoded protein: CASSARQGRDTGELFF.

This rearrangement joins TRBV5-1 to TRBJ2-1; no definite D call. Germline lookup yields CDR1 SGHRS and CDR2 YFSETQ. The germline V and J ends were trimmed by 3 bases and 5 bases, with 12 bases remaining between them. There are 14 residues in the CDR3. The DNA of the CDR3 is TGCGCCAGCAGCTCGGGCCAGACCCACAATGAGCAGTTCTTC. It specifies CASSSGQTHNEQFF. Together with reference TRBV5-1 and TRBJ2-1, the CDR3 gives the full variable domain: KAGVTQTPRYLIKTRGQQVTLSCSPISGHRSVSWYQQTPGQGLQFLFEYFSETQRNKGNFPGRFSGRQFSNSRSEMNVSTLELGDSALYLCASSSGQTHNEQFFGPGTRLTVL.

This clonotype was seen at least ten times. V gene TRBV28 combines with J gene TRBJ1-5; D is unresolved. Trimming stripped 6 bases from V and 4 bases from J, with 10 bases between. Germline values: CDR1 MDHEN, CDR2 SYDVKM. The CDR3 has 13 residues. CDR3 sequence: CASRGENNQPQHF. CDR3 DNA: TGTGCCAGCAGGGGAGAGAATAATCAGCCCCAGCATTTT.

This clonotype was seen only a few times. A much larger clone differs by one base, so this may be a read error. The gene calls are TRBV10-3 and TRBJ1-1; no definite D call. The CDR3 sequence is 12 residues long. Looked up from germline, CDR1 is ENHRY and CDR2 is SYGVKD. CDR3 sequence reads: CAISPGNTEALF. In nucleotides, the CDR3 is TGTGCCATCAGCCCGGGGAACACTGAAGCTCTCTTT.

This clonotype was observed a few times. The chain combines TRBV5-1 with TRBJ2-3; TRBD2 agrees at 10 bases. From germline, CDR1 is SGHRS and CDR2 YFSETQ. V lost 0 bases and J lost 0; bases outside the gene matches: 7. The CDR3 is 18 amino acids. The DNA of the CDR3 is TGCGCCAGCAGCTTGGGGATTAGCGGGAGGACTAGCACAGATACGCAGTATTTT. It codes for CASSLGISGRTSTDTQYF.

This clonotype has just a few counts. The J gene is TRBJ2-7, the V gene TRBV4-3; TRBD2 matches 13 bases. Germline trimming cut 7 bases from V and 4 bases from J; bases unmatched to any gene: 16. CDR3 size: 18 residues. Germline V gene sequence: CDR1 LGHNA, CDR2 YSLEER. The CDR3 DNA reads TGCGCCAGCACCGCACGGACTAGCGGGAGTGGCGTATTGTACGAGCAGTACTTC. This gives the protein CASTARTSGSGVLYEQYF.

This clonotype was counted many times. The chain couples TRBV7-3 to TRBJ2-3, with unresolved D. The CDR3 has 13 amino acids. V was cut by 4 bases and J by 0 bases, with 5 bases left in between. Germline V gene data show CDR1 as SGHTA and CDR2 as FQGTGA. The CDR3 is CASSSASTDTQYF. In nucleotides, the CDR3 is TGTGCCAGCAGCTCTGCTAGCACAGATACGCAGTATTTT.